These T cell receptor beta chains were read from a single sample in a study of T cell changes during pregnancy in multiple sclerosis. TCRdb keeps only in-frame clones here, not all; method: immunoSEQ multiplex PCR. The sample has roughly 31,000 clones, about 88% seen once. Sequenced here: CD8+ T cells from peripheral blood mononuclear cells, sampled before pregnancy. These receptors originate from a female donor with multiple sclerosis, enrolled in a pregnancy study. Both conserved end residues are part of each CDR3. The order of the fields is V gene, CDR3 length, D gene, clone size, J gene, CDR3 DNA, CDR3 protein. A D gene is named only where the DNA matches it firmly. Only some rows state a clone size, as once, few, many or a class for expanded clones.

TRBV27,15,.,.,TRBJ2-7,TGTGCCAGCAGTTCGCCAGGGGACGGCTCCTACGAGCAGTACTTC,CASSSPGDGSYEQYF
TRBV2,12,.,.,TRBJ1-2,TGTGCCACCGGGGGGGCTAACTATGGCTACACCTTC,CATGGANYGYTF
TRBV28,13,.,.,TRBJ1-1,TGTGCCAGCAGTTTACGGGGGAACACTGAAGCTTTCTTT,CASSLRGNTEAFF
TRBV4-1,16,TRBD2,.,TRBJ2-3,TGCGCCAGCAGCCGCCCGACTAGCGGGGCCACAGATACGCAGTATTTT,CASSRPTSGATDTQYF
TRBV6-5,15,.,.,TRBJ1-1,TGTGCCAGCACCCCAGGTTTTAGTCGGCATTATGAAGCTTTCTTT,CASTPGFSRHYEAFF
TRBV2,15,TRBD2,few,TRBJ2-1,TGTGCCAGGGGGACGGGCGGGGGGGCCTACAATGAGCAGTTCTTC,CARGTGGGAYNEQFF
TRBV4-1,14,.,few,TRBJ1-1,TGCGCCAGCAGCCAGAACAGGGTCTACACTGAAGCTTTCTTT,CASSQNRVYTEAFF
TRBV10-3,14,.,.,TRBJ1-5,TGTGCCATCAGTGAGTCTTACGGGAATCAGCCCCAGCATTTT,CAISESYGNQPQHF
TRBV29-1,16,.,.,TRBJ2-1,TGCAGCGTCCCCCGCAGGGGCCGCGTTTATTACAATGAGCAGTTCTTC,CSVPRRGRVYYNEQFF
TRBV5-8,16,.,.,TRBJ1-5,TGTGCCAGCAGCTTGGTCGGGGATTGGGGCAATCAGCCCCAGCATTTT,CASSLVGDWGNQPQHF
TRBV19,15,.,.,TRBJ2-7,TGTGCCAGTAGTATCGGTAGGACAGTCTCCTACGAGCAGTACTTC,CASSIGRTVSYEQYF
TRBV7-9,15,.,.,TRBJ2-5,TGTGCCAGCAGCTACGGCTTAGGGGGGGAGAGGACCCAGTACTTC,CASSYGLGGERTQYF